This T cell receptor beta chain was obtained from a study of response to subunit inactivated influenza vaccine. The CDR3 loop spans 15 amino acids. The germline V gene encodes CDR1 MNHEY and CDR2 SMNVEV (reference sequence). V dropped 3 bases and J dropped 6; count of bases not matched to a gene: 9. TCRdb analysed the RT-PCR reads with MiXCR anew, one entry per CDR3 protein. The table includes about 480,000 distinct CDR3 sequences, approximately 9.9% detected once. Sequencing was performed on PBMCs from blood, taken more than 35 days after vaccination. This clonotype was obtained from a middle-aged man who received an inactivated influenza vaccine. The chain links TRBV27 to TRBJ2-7; 9 bases match TRBD1. The CDR3 nucleotides read TGTGCCAGCAGTTTTGGAGGGACAGGGATTCGCGAGCAGTACTTC. It translates to CASSFGGTGIREQYF.